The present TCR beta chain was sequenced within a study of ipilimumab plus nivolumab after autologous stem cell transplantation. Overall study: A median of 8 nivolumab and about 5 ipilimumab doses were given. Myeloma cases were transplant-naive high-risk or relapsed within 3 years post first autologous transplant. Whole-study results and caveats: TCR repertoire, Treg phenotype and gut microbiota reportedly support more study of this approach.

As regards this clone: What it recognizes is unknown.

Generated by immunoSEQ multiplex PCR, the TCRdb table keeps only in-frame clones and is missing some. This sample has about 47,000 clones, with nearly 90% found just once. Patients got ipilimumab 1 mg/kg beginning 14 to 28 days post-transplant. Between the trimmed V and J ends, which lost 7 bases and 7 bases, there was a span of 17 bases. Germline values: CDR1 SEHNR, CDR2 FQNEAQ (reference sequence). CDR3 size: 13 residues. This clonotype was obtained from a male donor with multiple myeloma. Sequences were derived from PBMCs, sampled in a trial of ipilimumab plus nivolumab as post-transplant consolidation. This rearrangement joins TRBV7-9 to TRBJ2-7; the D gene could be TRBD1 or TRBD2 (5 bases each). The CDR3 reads CASTILAEGEQYF. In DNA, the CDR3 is TGTGCCAGCACCATTCTTGCCGAGGGGGAGCAGTACTTC.